This TCR beta chain was captured by sequencing in a study of OX40 agonist ivuxolimab in advanced cancers. Study as a whole: Each patient was given ivuxolimab into a vein every 2 weeks, at 0.01 to 10 mg/kg. A partial response was reached by three patients: one with hepatocellular carcinoma and two with cutaneous melanoma.

Between the trimmed V and J ends, which lost 5 bases and 3 bases, there was a span of 20 bases. There are 16 residues in the CDR3. Looked up from germline, CDR1 is MNHEY and CDR2 is SMNVEV (reference sequence). Study-wide findings and caveats: Some nonresponders additionally presented with little normalized T-cell clonal expansion.

This clone was seen a few times. Its target is not known. The data were produced by immunoSEQ multiplex PCR, yet TCRdb's version contains in-frame clones alone and is incomplete. The data contain tens of thousands of clones, roughly 89% of them singletons. The starting material was CD4+ or CD8+ T cells sorted from blood, obtained in a trial of the OX40 agonist ivuxolimab. This sequence originates from an adult with an advanced solid tumor such as melanoma, head and neck, liver or kidney cancer. This chain connects TRBV27 to TRBJ2-7, with a weak D call TRBD2 (6 bases). The DNA for the CDR3 is TGTGCCAGCAGTAGGACTATGCTCCAGGATCTCTACGAGCAGTACTTC. This gives the protein CASSRTMLQDLYEQYF.